The next 29 T cell receptor beta chains were all read from a single sample in a study of blood T cell repertoires in COVID-19. This table comes from immunoSEQ multiplex PCR, and its TCRdb copy is limited to in-frame clones, with some not included. The sample lists over 250,000 clones; around 91% were seen once. Sequenced material: PBMCs or T cells enriched from blood (not recorded which). All receptors derive from a woman aged 18-30 years who had recovered from COVID-19.

V is TRBV18 and J is TRBJ1-1; 7 bases agree with TRBD1. V lost 3 bases, J lost 5 bases, and 9 bases stayed unmatched. Germline CDR1 and CDR2: KGHSH and LQKENI. The CDR3 loop spans 15 amino acids. The CDR3, as DNA: TGTGCCAGCTCACCCCAACAGGGCAGGGGGACTGAAGCTTTCTTT. Amino acid sequence: CASSPQQGRGTEAFF.

The chain recombines TRBV19 with TRBJ1-4, with D perhaps TRBD1 (5 bases). The V end was cut by 6 bases, the J end by 3 bases, with 11 bases between. The CDR3 covers 14 residues. The germline gives CDR1 LNHDA, CDR2 SQIVND (reference sequence). CDR3 protein: CASSPGGSNEKLFF. CDR3 in DNA: TGTGCCAGTAGCCCGGGGGGGTCTAATGAAAAACTGTTTTTT.

The chain is built from TRBV7-3 and TRBJ2-1; 9 bases map to TRBD2. The CDR3 covers 14 residues. CDR1 is SGHTA, CDR2 FQGTGA, per germline. The junction had 0 bases not matched to a gene; V was cut back by 2 bases and J by 4 bases. CDR3 DNA: TGTGCCAGCAGCTTACTAGCGGGGTACAATGAGCAGTTCTTC. Encoded protein: CASSLLAGYNEQFF.

This rearrangement joins TRBV5-4 to TRBJ2-2; 7 positions match TRBD1. The CDR3 length is 15 residues. Germline V CDR1 and CDR2: SGHNT, YYREEE (reference sequence). J gave up 0 bases and V 4 bases, and 3 bases lay outside the gene matches. CDR3 loop: CASSKDRTNTGELFF. The CDR3 coding sequence is TGTGCCAGCAGCAAGGACAGGACGAACACCGGGGAGCTGTTTTTT.

This CDR3 is CASSLMGQGPFYEQYF. CDR3 bases: TGTGCCAGCAGCTTAATGGGACAGGGACCCTTCTACGAGCAGTACTTC. This sequence joins TRBV7-3 and TRBJ2-7, with 9 bases matching TRBD1. The V gene's germline CDR1 is SGHTA and CDR2 FQGTGA. The CDR3 is made up of 16 amino acids. With 1 base clipped from V and 3 bases from J, the junction kept 7 bases outside the gene matches.

The J gene is TRBJ2-7, the V gene TRBV10-1; tentative D call: TRBD2 (5 bases). This CDR3 has 14 residues. CDR1 and CDR2 (germline): WNHNN, SYGVQD (reference sequence). Trimming removed 0 bases from V and 6 bases from J, with 12 bases in between. This CDR3 is CASSESGERAEQYF. CDR3 nucleotide sequence: TGCGCCAGCAGTGAGTCCGGGGAAAGGGCCGAGCAGTACTTC.

This rearrangement joins TRBV28 to TRBJ2-3; 7 bases are shared with TRBD1. Germline V gene lookup returns CDR1 MDHEN and CDR2 SYDVKM. V was pared by 6 bases and J by 6 bases, with 9 bases of the junction left unmatched. The CDR3 contains 14 residues. This CDR3 is CASRTGYQTDTQYF. CDR3 nucleotides: TGTGCCAGCAGGACAGGGTACCAAACGGATACGCAGTATTTT.

The genes are TRBV9 and TRBJ1-1; D is unclear. Per the germline V gene, CDR1 is SGDLS and CDR2 is YYNGEE. CDR3 length: 14 residues. With 1 base removed from V and 1 base from J, the gap between germline ends came to 8 bases. CDR3 nucleotide sequence: TGTGCCAGCAGCGTAAATCCAGGGAACACTGAAGCTTTCTTT. This sequence encodes CASSVNPGNTEAFF.

The rearrangement joins TRBV29-1 to TRBJ1-2; D not resolved. CDR1 and CDR2 from the germline V gene are SQVTM and ANQGSEA. This CDR3 comprises 12 residues. Trimming took off 6 bases at V and 6 bases at J, with 14 bases between the two ends. Here the CDR3 reads CSVASGAHGYTF. Written as DNA, the CDR3 is TGCAGCGTCGCCTCCGGAGCTCATGGCTACACCTTC.

The chain employs TRBV2 and TRBJ2-5, with TRBD1 as a possible D gene (6 bases). This CDR3 has 13 amino acids. V lost 7 bases, J lost 0 bases, and 9 bases lay in between. Germline assignment: CDR1 SNHLY and CDR2 FYNNEI. Here the CDR3 DNA reads TGTGCCAGCATGGGGGCAGACCAAGAGACCCAGTACTTC. Encoded protein: CASMGADQETQYF.

The chain combines TRBV5-1 with TRBJ1-1, with 7 bases aligning to TRBD1. This CDR3 region has 17 residues. V trimming: 3 bases; J trimming: 5 bases; junction bases outside the gene matches: 16. CDR1 is SGHRS and CDR2 is YFSETQ in the germline V gene. The CDR3, as DNA: TGCGCCAGCAGCTCCCGCCTAAGTCGACAGGGAAAGACTGAAGCTTTCTTT. Translated, it gives CASSSRLSRQGKTEAFF.

The chain is built from TRBV28 and TRBJ1-6; tentative D call: TRBD1 (5 bases). CDR1 and CDR2 from the germline V gene are MDHEN and SYDVKM. The CDR3 sequence is 14 residues long. V dropped 4 bases and J dropped 8 bases, with 12 bases sitting between them. The DNA of the CDR3 is TGTGCCAGCAGTTCAGGACAATTGGATTCACCCCTCCACTTT. Translating gives CASSSGQLDSPLHF.

The chain has TRBV5-4 and TRBJ1-6, with D tentatively TRBD1 (5 bases). The CDR3 loop spans 12 amino acids. Germline CDR1 is SGHNT and CDR2 is YYREEE (reference sequence). Trimming left V 5 bases short and J 9 bases short, with 9 bases between. The DNA of the CDR3 is TGTGCCAGCAGTGTGGGGGGTTCACCCCTCCACTTT. It is translated as CASSVGGSPLHF. The full variable domain, completed using reference TRBV5-4 and TRBJ1-6, is ETGVTQSPTHLIKTRGQQVTLRCSSQSGHNTVSWYQQALGQGPQFIFQYYREEENGRGNFPPRFSGLQFPNYSSELNVNALELDDSALYLCASSVGGSPLHFGNGTRLTVT.

The gene calls are TRBV5-1 and TRBJ2-2, with D perhaps TRBD1 (6 bases). CDR1 and CDR2 from the germline V gene are SGHRS and YFSETQ. This CDR3 contains 14 residues. The V end was cut by 7 bases, the J end by 1 base, with 11 bases between. CDR3 loop: CASDPQGNTGELFF. The CDR3 nucleotides read TGCGCCAGCGACCCACAGGGGAACACCGGGGAGCTGTTTTTT. Full variable domain (remainder filled in from reference TRBV5-1 and TRBJ2-2): KAGVTQTPRYLIKTRGQQVTLSCSPISGHRSVSWYQQTPGQGLQFLFEYFSETQRNKGNFPGRFSGRQFSNSRSEMNVSTLELGDSALYLCASDPQGNTGELFFGEGSRLTVL.

The rearrangement links TRBV4-2 to TRBJ2-1; 10 nucleotides agree with TRBD2. The germline CDR1 and CDR2 sequences are LGHNA and YNFKEQ. The trim removed 0 bases at V and 8 bases at J, leaving 7 bases unmatched. CDR3 length equals 16 residues. The CDR3 reads CASSQDQASGGDEQFF. In nucleotides, the CDR3 is TGTGCCAGCAGCCAAGATCAGGCTAGCGGGGGTGATGAGCAGTTCTTC.

The chain uses TRBV11-3 and TRBJ2-2, with TRBD1 identical over 11 bases. The germline V gene has CDR1 SGHNT and CDR2 YENEEA. The CDR3 totals 16 residues. V lost 4 bases, J lost 6 bases, and 7 bases stayed unmatched. As DNA, the CDR3 is TGTGCCAGCAGCTCCCGGGACAGGGGGAGTGCCGGGGAGCTGTTTTTT. It codes for CASSSRDRGSAGELFF. Filled out from reference TRBV11-3 and TRBJ2-2, the complete variable domain reads EAGVVQSPRYKIIEKKQPVAFWCNPISGHNTLYWYLQNLGQGPELLIRYENEEAVDDSQLPKDRFSAERLKGVDSTLKIQPAELGDSAVYLCASSSRDRGSAGELFFGEGSRLTVL.

The V and J genes are TRBV11-2 and TRBJ1-1; D perhaps matches TRBD1 (6 bases). The CDR3 consists of 14 residues. V was pared by 2 bases and J by 6 bases, with 13 bases between. From germline, CDR1 is SGHAT and CDR2 FQNNGV. Here the CDR3 reads CASSLSLGQSEAFF. As DNA, the CDR3 is TGTGCCAGCAGCTTAAGCCTTGGACAGTCTGAAGCTTTCTTT.

J is TRBJ1-1 and V is TRBV30; no firm D call. Germline CDR1 reads GTSNPN; CDR2 reads SVGIG (reference sequence). Trimming shortened V by 0 bases and J by 1 base, and 12 bases separated the two germline ends. This CDR3 region has 15 residues. In DNA, the CDR3 is TGTGCCTGGAGTGTACCGGTCCGCCCGAACACTGAAGCTTTCTTT. Amino acid sequence: CAWSVPVRPNTEAFF.

CDR3 protein: CASQVGIGQGLAEAFF. In nucleotides, the CDR3 is TGTGCCAGTCAAGTAGGAATAGGACAGGGGCTCGCTGAAGCTTTCTTT. The chain uses TRBV10-3 and TRBJ1-1, with 9 bases aligning to TRBD1. CDR1 is ENHRY, CDR2 SYGVKD, per germline. This CDR3 contains 16 residues. The trim removed 10 bases at V and 6 bases at J, leaving 18 bases unmatched.

Comments on this clone: A read error may produce the germline difference seen at one junction end. The chain has TRBV9 and TRBJ2-6; possibly TRBD1 for D (5 bases). CDR1 is SGDLS, CDR2 YYNGEE, per germline. The CDR3 contains 14 residues. This CDR3 reads CASSLSSGASVLTF. CDR3 DNA sequence: TGTGCCAGCAGCCTTAGCTCTGGGGCCAGCGTCCTGACTTTC.

This clone was seen only a few times. This rearrangement joins TRBV28 to TRBJ1-1, with D unresolved. The CDR3 is made up of 15 amino acids. Germline V gene lookup returns CDR1 MDHEN and CDR2 SYDVKM. Deletions cut 7 bases from V and 1 base from J, with 16 bases between. CDR3 in DNA: TGTGCCAGCAAGAAAGGGTCGAGCGGGAACACTGAAGCTTTCTTT. Translation: CASKKGSSGNTEAFF.

The gene calls are TRBV3-1 (or the pseudogene TRBV3-2) and TRBJ1-4; D possibly corresponds to TRBD1 (5 bases). This CDR3 is built from 16 residues. In germline, CDR1 is LGHDT, CDR2 YNNKEL (reference sequence). Deletions cut 4 bases from V and 6 bases from J, with 18 bases between. This chain's CDR3 is CASSLAFPGGDEKLFF. CDR3 coding DNA: TGTGCCAGCAGCCTCGCCTTCCCGGGAGGGGATGAAAAACTGTTTTTT.

CDR3: CASSPGLGAADTQYF. Written as DNA, the CDR3 is TGTGCCAGCAGCCCCGGGCTGGGGGCGGCAGATACGCAGTATTTT. The chain recombines TRBV7-3 with TRBJ2-3; the D gene is possibly TRBD1 (6 bases). The CDR3 sequence is 15 residues long. The V end was cut by 5 bases, the J end by 4 bases, with 16 bases between. Germline loops: CDR1 SGHTA, CDR2 FQGTGA.

This rearrangement joins TRBV7-8 to TRBJ1-2; possible D gene TRBD1, 6 bases. The CDR3 loop spans 14 amino acids. The V gene's germline CDR1 is SGHVS and CDR2 FQNEAQ. With 1 base removed from V and 4 bases from J, the gap between germline ends came to 10 bases. The CDR3 DNA sequence: TGTGCCAGCAGCTTAGACCGACAGGTCTATGGCTACACCTTC. Translated, it gives CASSLDRQVYGYTF.

The genes are TRBV19 and TRBJ2-7, with D possibly TRBD2 on 5 matching bases. Germline V gene lookup returns CDR1 LNHDA and CDR2 SQIVND (reference sequence). This CDR3 spans 14 amino acids. V was pared by 3 bases and J by 2 bases, with 11 bases between. The CDR3 DNA reads as TGTGCCAGTAGTATTGGTCTAGCAGCCTACGAGCAGTACTTC. This encodes CASSIGLAAYEQYF.

The chain recombines TRBV28 with TRBJ2-7, with D possibly matching TRBD2 (5 bases). Germline V lookup: CDR1 MDHEN, CDR2 SYDVKM. CDR3 length equals 14 residues. V was shortened by 3 bases and J by 2 bases, with 11 bases between the two germline ends. The CDR3 protein is CASSFAGETYEQYF. The CDR3 DNA is TGTGCCAGCAGTTTTGCCGGGGAGACCTACGAGCAGTACTTC.

The CDR3 spells CASSLGQLGRNTEAFF. CDR3 coding DNA: TGTGCCAGCAGCCTGGGACAGTTGGGGCGTAACACTGAAGCTTTCTTT. The chain combines TRBV7-9 with TRBJ1-1, with 7 bases aligning to TRBD1. Germline V CDR1 and CDR2: SEHNR, FQNEAQ (reference sequence). The ends lost 5 bases at V and 2 bases at J; junction bases unmatched: 11. CDR3 length equals 16 residues.

The rearrangement uses TRBV19 and TRBJ2-7; 7 bases agree with TRBD2. V trimming: 3 bases; J trimming: 5 bases; junction bases outside the gene matches: 7. The germline V gene encodes CDR1 LNHDA and CDR2 SQIVND (reference sequence). The CDR3 contains 14 residues. The CDR3 loop reads CASSIGLVFDEQYF. Here the CDR3 DNA reads TGTGCCAGTAGTATCGGACTAGTTTTCGACGAGCAGTACTTC.

CDR3 DNA sequence: TGCAGCGCTCCGACAGGTCTCGCTGAGGGCTACACCTTC. Protein: CSAPTGLAEGYTF. The chain couples TRBV29-1 to TRBJ1-2; maybe TRBD1 (6 bases). Germline assignment: CDR1 SQVTM and CDR2 ANQGSEA. Trimming cost V 7 bases and J 8 bases, with 20 bases left between them. This CDR3 spans 13 amino acids.